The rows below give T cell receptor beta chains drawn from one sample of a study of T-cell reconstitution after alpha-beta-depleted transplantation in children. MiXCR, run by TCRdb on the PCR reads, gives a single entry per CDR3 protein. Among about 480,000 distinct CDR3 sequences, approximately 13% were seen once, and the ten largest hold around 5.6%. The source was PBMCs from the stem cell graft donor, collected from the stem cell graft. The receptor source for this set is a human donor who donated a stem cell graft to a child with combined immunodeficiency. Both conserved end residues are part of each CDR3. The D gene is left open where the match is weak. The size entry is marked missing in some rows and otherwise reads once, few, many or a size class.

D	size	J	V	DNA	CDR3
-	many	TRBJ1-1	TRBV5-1	TGCGCCAGCAGCTTGAGATGGACACATAACATGAACACTGAAGCTTTCTTT	CASSLRWTHNMNTEAFF
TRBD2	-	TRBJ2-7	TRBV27	TGTGCCAGCACCCCTTTGTGGACGGCGGGGGGTTCCTACGAGCAGTACTTC	CASTPLWTAGGSYEQYF
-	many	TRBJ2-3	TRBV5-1	TGCGCCAGCAGCTTCCAGGCGTTCGTGGATACGCAGTATTTT	CASSFQAFVDTQYF
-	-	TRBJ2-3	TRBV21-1	TGTGCCAGCAGTGCTAAGACTAGCGGGGGCCCTACGCAGTATTTT	CASSAKTSGGPTQYF
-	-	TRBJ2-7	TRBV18	TGTGCCAGCTCACCAGTCAACAGGGAGGCCTACGAGCAGTACTTC	CASSPVNREAYEQYF
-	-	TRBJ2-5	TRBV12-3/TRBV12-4	TGTGCCAGCAGTTGGGCAGGGAGAGAGACCCAGTACTTC	CASSWAGRETQYF
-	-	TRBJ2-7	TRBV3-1	TGTGCCAGCAGGTCGGGTAGGGGCGGAGACGAGCAGTACTTC	CASRSGRGGDEQYF
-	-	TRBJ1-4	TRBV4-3	TGCGCCAGCAGCCAAGGAGGTTGGACTAATGAAAAACTGTTTTTT	CASSQGGWTNEKLFF
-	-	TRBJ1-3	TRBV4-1	TGCGCCAGCAGCCAATTTCAGGGAGGAAACACCATATATTTT	CASSQFQGGNTIYF
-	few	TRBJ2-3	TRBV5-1	TGCGCCAGCAGCTTGGCCGCAGGCCGCCCGAGCACAGATACGCAGTATTTT	CASSLAAGRPSTDTQYF
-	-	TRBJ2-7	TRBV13	TGTGCCAGCAGCACCGGGATCCGCAGCTCCTACGAGCAGTACTTC	CASSTGIRSSYEQYF
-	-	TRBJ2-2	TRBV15	TGTGCCACCAGCAGAGGGGGAATTGCTGCTTTCGGGGAGCTGTTTTTT	CATSRGGIAAFGELFF
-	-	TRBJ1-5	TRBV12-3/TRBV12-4	TGTGCCAGCAGTTTAGGTAGGGGGGGAGATCAGCCCCAGCATTTT	CASSLGRGGDQPQHF
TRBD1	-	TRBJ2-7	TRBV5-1	TGCGCCAGCAGCTCGGGACAGGACTACGAGCAGTACTTC	CASSSGQDYEQYF
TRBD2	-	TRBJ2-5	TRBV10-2	TGCGCCAGCAGTGAGTCGAGGAGCGGGAGGGCCCAAGAGACCCAGTACTTC	CASSESRSGRAQETQYF
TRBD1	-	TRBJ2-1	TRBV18	TGTGCCAGCTCACCATATCTGGGGACAGACTCCTACAATGAGCAGTTCTTC	CASSPYLGTDSYNEQFF
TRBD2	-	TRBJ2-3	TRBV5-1	TGCGCCAGCAGCCCCATGGCGGGGGGGCCAGAAGGCACAGATACGCAGTATTTT	CASSPMAGGPEGTDTQYF
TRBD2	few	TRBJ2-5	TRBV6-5	TGTGCCAGCAGTTACATCGGTGAGCGGGAGGAGACCCAGTACTTC	CASSYIGEREETQYF
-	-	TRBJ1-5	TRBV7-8	TGTGCCAGCAGCCGATCTAGGGGAGATCAGCCCCAGCATTTT	CASSRSRGDQPQHF
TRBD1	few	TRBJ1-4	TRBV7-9	TGTGCCAGCAGCTCCGGGACAGGGCCGGAGCGTGAAAAACTGTTTTTT	CASSSGTGPEREKLFF
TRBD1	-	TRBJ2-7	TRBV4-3	TGCGCCAGCAGCCAAGGGACAGGGAATACCTACGAGCAGTACTTC	CASSQGTGNTYEQYF
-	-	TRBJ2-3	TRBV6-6	TGTGCCAGCAGTTGTTTACTGACAGATACGCAGTATTTT	CASSCLLTDTQYF
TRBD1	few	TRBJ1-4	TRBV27	TGTGCCAGCAGCTTGGGACAGGGCGGCGAAAAACTGTTTTTT	CASSLGQGGEKLFF
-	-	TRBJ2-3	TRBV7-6	TGTGCCAGCAGCTTTTCTAATGTGGGGTCCCAAGATACGCAGTATTTT	CASSFSNVGSQDTQYF
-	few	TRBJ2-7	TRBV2	TGTGCCAGCCGAGAGTATGACAGTGGGTCCTACGAGCAGTACTTC	CASREYDSGSYEQYF
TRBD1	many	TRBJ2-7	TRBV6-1	TGTGCCAGCAACCCGGGACAGGGGAGGTACGAGCAGTACTTC	CASNPGQGRYEQYF
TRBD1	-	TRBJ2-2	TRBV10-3	TGTGCCATCACCCGGACAGGGGGCACCGGGGAGCTGTTTTTT	CAITRTGGTGELFF
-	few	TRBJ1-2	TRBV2	TGTGCCAGCAGTGGGGACGGCAATAACTATGGCTACACCTTC	CASSGDGNNYGYTF
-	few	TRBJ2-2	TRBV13	TGTGCCAGCAGCTTACTCGGGGGCCGAACCGGGGAGCTGTTTTTT	CASSLLGGRTGELFF
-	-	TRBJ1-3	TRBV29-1	TGCAGTGAGCGGACAGTAGGTCGGAACACCATATATTTT	CSERTVGRNTIYF
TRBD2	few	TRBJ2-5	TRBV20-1	TGCAGTGCTAGTTTCGCTAGCGGGGGGGATTCAGTTGGGGAGACCCAGTACTTC	CSASFASGGDSVGETQYF
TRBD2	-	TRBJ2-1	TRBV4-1	TGCGCCAGCAGCCGGACTAGCAGACTCCTCGATGAGCAGTTCTTC	CASSRTSRLLDEQFF
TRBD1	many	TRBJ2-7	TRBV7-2	TGTGCCAGCAGCTTTAGGGGGCAAAATTCCTACGAGCAGTACTTC	CASSFRGQNSYEQYF
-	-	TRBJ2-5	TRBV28	TGTGCCAGCAGCCACAGGGATTACCAAGAGACCCAGTACTTC	CASSHRDYQETQYF
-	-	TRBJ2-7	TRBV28	TGTGCCAGCAGTCCCCCCTTGGTGAGCGACTCGTTTCTTTTC	CASSPPLVSDSFLF
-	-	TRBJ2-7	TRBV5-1	TGCGCCAGCAGCCTATTAAGCCTCTCCTACGAGCAGTACTTC	CASSLLSLSYEQYF
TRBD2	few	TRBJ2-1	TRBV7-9	TGTGCCAGCAGCTTAAGCGGGAGCACGAATGAGCAGTTCTTC	CASSLSGSTNEQFF
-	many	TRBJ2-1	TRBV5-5	TGTGCCAGCAGCTCTCAATCCCACAACAATGAGCAGTTCTTC	CASSSQSHNNEQFF
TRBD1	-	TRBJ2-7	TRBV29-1	TGCAGCGTTGGGGGGCAGGGGGCTTACGAGCAGTACTTC	CSVGGQGAYEQYF
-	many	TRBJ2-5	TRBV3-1	TGTGCCAGCAGCCAAGAAACGAGGGAGACCCAGTACTTC	CASSQETRETQYF
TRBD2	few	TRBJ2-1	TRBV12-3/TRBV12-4	TGTGCCAGCAAACGACTAGCGGGAGATCTCGATGAGCAGTTCTTC	CASKRLAGDLDEQFF
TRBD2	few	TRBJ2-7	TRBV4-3	TGCGCCAGCAGCCAAGAGGGGGGAGCGGGAGGGTCCTACGAGCAGTACTTC	CASSQEGGAGGSYEQYF
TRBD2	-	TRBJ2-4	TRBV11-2	TGTGCCAGCAGCTCGGGACTAGCGGATCTAGCCAAAAACATTCAGTACTTC	CASSSGLADLAKNIQYF
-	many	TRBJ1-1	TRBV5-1	TGCGCCAGCAGCGACGCGCGGGTCGCCTACACTGAAGCTTTCTTT	CASSDARVAYTEAFF
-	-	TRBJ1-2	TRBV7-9	TGTGCCAGCGAAGGGACGGACTCTGGCTACACCTTC	CASEGTDSGYTF
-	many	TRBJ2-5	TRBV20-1	TGCAGTCCCCTTGGGCTCCAAGAGACCCAGTACTTC	CSPLGLQETQYF
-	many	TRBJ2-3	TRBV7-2	TGTGCCAGCAGCTTAGTTAGCACAGATACGCAGTATTTT	CASSLVSTDTQYF
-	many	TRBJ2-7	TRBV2	TGTGCCAGCAGGGCGGGCCCCTACGAGCAGTACTTC	CASRAGPYEQYF
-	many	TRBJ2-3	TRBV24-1	TGTGCCACCAGTGATTTAGCAGGCACAGATACGCAGTATTTT	CATSDLAGTDTQYF
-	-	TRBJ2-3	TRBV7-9	TGTGCCAGCAGCCCACCCCCGGTCACAGATACGCAGTATTTT	CASSPPPVTDTQYF
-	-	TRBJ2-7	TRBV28	TGTGCCAGCAGTCCCGCCACCGTGGGACTGGACTCCTACGAGCAGTACTTC	CASSPATVGLDSYEQYF
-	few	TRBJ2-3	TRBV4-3	TGCGCCAGCAGTTACGCCCAAGATACGCAGTATTTT	CASSYAQDTQYF